This T cell receptor (beta chain) was recorded in a study of T cell changes during pregnancy in multiple sclerosis. The CDR3 runs to 14 residues. V shed 3 bases and J 7 bases; nucleotides not matched to a gene: 4. Germline CDR1 reads KGHSH; CDR2 reads LQKENI. Sequenced by immunoSEQ multiplex PCR; TCRdb stores in-frame clones only, minus some. The data show tens of thousands of clones, roughly 92% seen once. The receptor was isolated from a female donor in good health, enrolled as a control in a pregnancy study. The chain carries TRBV18 and TRBJ2-1, with TRBD2 identical over 9 bases. The material was peripheral blood, obtained in the third trimester of pregnancy. CDR3 loop: CASSPLAGGNEQFF. CDR3 DNA: TGTGCCAGCTCACCTCTCGCGGGGGGGAATGAGCAGTTCTTC.